Each of the 20 T cell receptor beta chains below was sequenced from the same sample in a study of T cell responses to AZD1222 COVID-19 vaccine. Libraries were prepared by immunoSEQ multiplex PCR; TCRdb keeps only in-frame clonotypes and omits some of them. Of about 84,000 clones in the sample, around 87% were seen once. The sequences come from peripheral blood, collected on day 0 of AZD1222 vaccination. These receptors originate from an adult in good health.

The chain carries TRBV28 and TRBJ1-4; perhaps TRBD1 as D (5 bases). V was pared by 4 bases and J by 0 bases, with 18 bases between. CDR3 length: 18 amino acids. CDR1 is MDHEN and CDR2 is SYDVKM in the germline V gene. DNA of the CDR3: TGTGCCAGCAGTTCCCGCCGGGGGGGACCTGCAACTAATGAAAAACTGTTTTTT. Translated: CASSSRRGGPATNEKLFF. The full variable domain, completed using reference TRBV28 and TRBJ1-4, is DVKVTQSSRYLVKRTGEKVFLECVQDMDHENMFWYRQDPGLGLRLIYFSYDVKMKEKGDIPEGYSVSREKKERFSLILESASTNQTSMYLCASSSRRGGPATNEKLFFGSGTQLSVL.

The CDR3 loop reads CASSAWTADYGYTF. The CDR3 nucleotides are TGTGCCAGCAGTGCCTGGACGGCCGATTATGGCTACACCTTC. This chain joins TRBV2 and TRBJ1-2; D gene unclear. The CDR3 sequence is 14 residues long. Germline CDR1 SNHLY, CDR2 FYNNEI. V lost 4 bases and J lost 5, with 14 bases in between.

CDR3 coding DNA: TGTGCCAGCAGTTCTCCCGGGACGAACTACGAGCAGTACTTC. The encoded protein is CASSSPGTNYEQYF. The rearrangement joins TRBV27 to TRBJ2-7; perhaps D is TRBD1 or TRBD2 (5 bases each). Looked up from germline, CDR1 is MNHEY and CDR2 is SMNVEV (reference sequence). This CDR3 contains 14 residues. Trimming stripped 4 bases from V and 3 bases from J, with 13 bases between.

The rearrangement uses TRBV27 and TRBJ1-5; the match to TRBD1 covers 8 bases. The J segment lost 5 bases and the V segment lost 5 bases, leaving 5 bases of the junction unmatched. The CDR3 covers 14 residues. Germline V CDR1 and CDR2: MNHEY, SMNVEV (reference sequence). The CDR3, as DNA: TGTGCCAGCAGTAACGGACAGGGATATCAGCCCCAGCATTTT. This translates into CASSNGQGYQPQHF.

This clone appeared once. The rearrangement joins TRBV5-1 to TRBJ1-2; D remains unclear. Germline values: CDR1 SGHRS, CDR2 YFSETQ. The CDR3 extends over 15 amino acids. Trimming stripped 5 bases from V and 5 bases from J, with 19 bases between. CDR3 amino acids: CASRLNPGREYGYTF. The CDR3 coding sequence is TGCGCCAGCAGACTCAACCCGGGGAGGGAATATGGCTACACCTTC. Filled out from reference TRBV5-1 and TRBJ1-2, the complete variable domain reads KAGVTQTPRYLIKTRGQQVTLSCSPISGHRSVSWYQQTPGQGLQFLFEYFSETQRNKGNFPGRFSGRQFSNSRSEMNVSTLELGDSALYLCASRLNPGREYGYTFGSGTRLTVV.

This clone was detected only a few times. The CDR3 protein is CASSQELAGGTPDTQYF. Written as DNA, the CDR3 is TGTGCCAGCAGCCAAGAGCTAGCGGGCGGGACCCCAGATACGCAGTATTTT. V is TRBV4-2 and J is TRBJ2-3, with 8 positions matching TRBD2. Trimming took 0 bases from V and 4 from J; bases not matched to a gene: 9. Looked up from germline, CDR1 is LGHNA and CDR2 is YNFKEQ. This CDR3 is built from 17 residues.

The J gene is TRBJ2-7, the V gene TRBV11-1; perhaps TRBD2 as D (5 bases). The V gene lost 5 bases and the J gene lost 0 bases, with 14 bases spanning the gap. CDR3 size: 15 residues. From germline, CDR1 is SGHAT and CDR2 FQDESV (reference sequence). The DNA for the CDR3 is TGTGCCAGCAGCCCCCGGGGTCGGAACTCCTACGAGCAGTACTTC. It yields the protein CASSPRGRNSYEQYF.

V gene TRBV5-1 combines with J gene TRBJ1-2; TRBD1 aligns across 7 bases. CDR3 length equals 13 residues. Germline trimming cut 4 bases from V and 7 bases from J; bases unmatched to any gene: 7. CDR1 and CDR2 (germline): SGHRS, YFSETQ. CDR3 in amino acids: CASSIPGGSGYTF. The CDR3 DNA follows: TGCGCCAGCAGCATTCCAGGGGGAAGTGGCTACACCTTC. Combining the CDR3 with reference TRBV5-1 and TRBJ1-2 gives the whole variable domain KAGVTQTPRYLIKTRGQQVTLSCSPISGHRSVSWYQQTPGQGLQFLFEYFSETQRNKGNFPGRFSGRQFSNSRSEMNVSTLELGDSALYLCASSIPGGSGYTFGSGTRLTVV.

The table lists this clone with a count of one. The V gene is TRBV6-1, the J gene TRBJ2-1; D is possibly TRBD2 (6 bases). V was shortened by 3 bases and J by 4 bases, with 10 bases between the two germline ends. This CDR3 spans 14 amino acids. Germline CDR1 reads MNHNS; CDR2 reads SASEGT. The CDR3, as DNA: TGTGCCAGCAGTGACCGGGACTCTTACAATGAGCAGTTCTTC. It translates to CASSDRDSYNEQFF.

The rearrangement joins TRBV2 to TRBJ2-7; unclear D gene. The germline gives CDR1 SNHLY, CDR2 FYNNEI. This CDR3 is 12 amino acids long. Deletions cut 4 bases from V and 4 bases from J, with 8 bases between. CDR3 sequence (DNA): TGTGCCAGCAGTGCGGGCGGTTACGAGCAGTACTTC. This sequence encodes CASSAGGYEQYF.

In this sample, this clone turned up once. This chain connects TRBV19 to TRBJ1-6; D uncertain. Germline CDR1 is LNHDA and CDR2 is SQIVND (reference sequence). V lost 3 bases and J 10 bases, leaving 10 bases between the germline ends. This CDR3 spans 13 amino acids. CDR3: CASSIGTSSPLHF. Here the CDR3 DNA reads TGTGCCAGTAGTATCGGAACCTCCTCACCCCTCCACTTT.

The chain carries TRBV27 and TRBJ2-5; 12 nucleotides align to TRBD2. From germline, CDR1 is MNHEY and CDR2 SMNVEV (reference sequence). CDR3 length equals 18 residues. V shed 5 bases and J 10 bases; nucleotides not matched to a gene: 20. DNA for the CDR3: TGTGCCAGCAGTCCCCGGGCTAGCGGGAGGGCCAAGATTTCGGGCCAGTACTTC. As protein: CASSPRASGRAKISGQYF.

V and J are TRBV7-2 and TRBJ1-1; D unresolved. The germline V gene encodes CDR1 SGHTA and CDR2 FQGNSA. This CDR3 is built from 15 residues. V was cut by 1 base and J by 5 bases, with 14 bases left in between. CDR3 nucleotide sequence: TGTGCCAGCAGCTTAGGATACCGGGCGTTAACTGAAGCTTTCTTT. This gives the protein CASSLGYRALTEAFF.

This clone was recorded only once. The chain recombines TRBV11-2 with TRBJ2-3; TRBD2 matches 11 bases. This CDR3 is 16 amino acids long. Losses at the gene ends were 5 bases for V and 5 bases for J; bases not matched to a gene: 9. Germline V gene data show CDR1 as SGHAT and CDR2 as FQNNGV. The CDR3 sequence: CASSRTSGGAGDTQYF. As DNA, the CDR3 is TGTGCCAGCAGCCGCACTAGCGGGGGTGCCGGAGATACGCAGTATTTT.

The chain has TRBV19 and TRBJ1-4; D may be TRBD1 (6 bases). CDR1 and CDR2 (germline): LNHDA, SQIVND (reference sequence). The V end was cut by 8 bases, the J end by 5 bases, with 15 bases between. There are 14 residues in the CDR3. CDR3 in amino acids: CASAQGLVNEKLFF. The CDR3, as DNA: TGTGCCAGTGCCCAGGGGCTGGTAAATGAAAAACTGTTTTTT.

This clone was detected once. The CDR3, as DNA: TGTGCCAGCAGCTTTTCAGCAGATTTATTCAATCAGCCCCAGCATTTT. This encodes CASSFSADLFNQPQHF. The chain combines TRBV7-2 with TRBJ1-5; no clear D gene. Trimming removed 3 bases from V and 3 bases from J, with 15 bases in between. Germline V gives CDR1 SGHTA, CDR2 FQGNSA. The CDR3 sequence is 16 residues long. Based on the CDR3 plus reference TRBV7-2 and TRBJ1-5, the full variable domain is GAGVSQSPSNKVTEKGKDVELRCDPISGHTALYWYRQSLGQGLEFLIYFQGNSAPDKSGLPSDRFSAERTGGSVSTLTIQRTQQEDSAVYLCASSFSADLFNQPQHFGDGTRLSIL.

This chain connects TRBV5-1 to TRBJ2-5; TRBD2 matches at 8 bases. The CDR3 consists of 16 residues. From germline, CDR1 is SGHRS and CDR2 YFSETQ. V lost 3 bases, J lost 5 bases, and 12 bases stayed unmatched. CDR3 nucleotide sequence: TGCGCCAGCAGCTCGGACTTAGCGGGGTCGGAGGAGACCCAGTACTTC. This sequence encodes CASSSDLAGSEETQYF.

V usage is TRBV7-9 and J usage is TRBJ2-3, with TRBD2 matching over 10 bases. Germline assignment: CDR1 SEHNR and CDR2 FQNEAQ (reference sequence). This CDR3 has 16 residues. The J segment lost 1 base and the V segment lost 5 bases, leaving 6 bases of the junction unmatched. The CDR3: CASSPQGLAGTDTQYF. The CDR3 region has the DNA TGTGCCAGCAGCCCCCAAGGACTAGCGGGCACAGATACGCAGTATTTT.

This clone appeared a single time. This chain joins TRBV19 and TRBJ1-2; 7 nucleotides align to TRBD1. In germline, CDR1 is LNHDA, CDR2 SQIVND (reference sequence). J was trimmed by 6 bases and V by 6 bases; bases with no gene match: 7. CDR3 length equals 13 residues. The CDR3 spells CASSRSDRDGYTF. The DNA for the CDR3 is TGTGCCAGTAGCCGTTCCGACAGGGATGGCTACACCTTC.

This clone was detected once. This chain uses TRBV2 with TRBJ2-1, with 9 bases lining up with TRBD2. CDR3 length equals 15 residues. The ends lost 6 bases at V and 5 bases at J; junction bases unmatched: 8. Germline lookup yields CDR1 SNHLY and CDR2 FYNNEI. CDR3 sequence (DNA): TGTGCCAGCAGAGAACCGGGACTAGCCCACAATGAGCAGTTCTTC. Translated: CASREPGLAHNEQFF.